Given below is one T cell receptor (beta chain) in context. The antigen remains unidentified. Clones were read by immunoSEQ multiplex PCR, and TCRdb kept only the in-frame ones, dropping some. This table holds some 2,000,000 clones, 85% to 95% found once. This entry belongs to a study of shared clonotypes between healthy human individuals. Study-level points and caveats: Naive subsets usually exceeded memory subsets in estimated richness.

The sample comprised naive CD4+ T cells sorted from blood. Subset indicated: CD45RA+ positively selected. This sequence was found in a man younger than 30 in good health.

The CDR3 reads CASSRDRGSEQYF. The CDR3 nucleotides are TGTGCCAGCAGTCGGGACAGGGGAAGCGAGCAGTACTTC. This sequence joins TRBV11-3 and TRBJ2-7; 10 nucleotides align to TRBD1. The CDR3 runs 13 residues. V shed 6 bases, J shed 6 bases, and the junction held 5 bases outside the gene matches. The germline V gene encodes CDR1 SGHNT and CDR2 YENEEA.